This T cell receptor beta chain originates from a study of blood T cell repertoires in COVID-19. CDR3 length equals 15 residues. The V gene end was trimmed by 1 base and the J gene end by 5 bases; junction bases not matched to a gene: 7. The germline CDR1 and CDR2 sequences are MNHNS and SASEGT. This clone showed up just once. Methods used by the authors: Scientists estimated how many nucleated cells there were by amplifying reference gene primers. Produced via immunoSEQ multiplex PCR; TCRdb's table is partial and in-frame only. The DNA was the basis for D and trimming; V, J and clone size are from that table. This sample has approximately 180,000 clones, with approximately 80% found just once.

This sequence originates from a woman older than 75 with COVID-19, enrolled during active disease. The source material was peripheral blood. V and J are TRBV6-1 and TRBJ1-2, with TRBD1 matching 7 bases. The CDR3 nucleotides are TGTGCCAGCAGTGAAGAAATAGGGGGCAGATATGGCTACACCTTC. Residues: CASSEEIGGRYGYTF.